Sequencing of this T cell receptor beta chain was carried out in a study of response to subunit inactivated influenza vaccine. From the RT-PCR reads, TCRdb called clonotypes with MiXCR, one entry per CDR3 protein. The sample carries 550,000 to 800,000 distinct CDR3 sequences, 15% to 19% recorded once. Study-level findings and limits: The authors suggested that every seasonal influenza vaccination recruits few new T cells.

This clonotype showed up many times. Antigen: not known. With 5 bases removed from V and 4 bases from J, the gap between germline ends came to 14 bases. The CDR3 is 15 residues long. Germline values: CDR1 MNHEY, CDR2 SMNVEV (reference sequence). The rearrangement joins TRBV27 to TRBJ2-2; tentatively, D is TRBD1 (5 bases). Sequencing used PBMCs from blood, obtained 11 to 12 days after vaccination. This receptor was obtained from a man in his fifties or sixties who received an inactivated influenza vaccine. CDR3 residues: CASSPKGITTGELFF. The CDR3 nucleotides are TGTGCCAGCAGTCCAAAGGGGATAACCACCGGGGAGCTGTTTTTT.